This TCR beta chain was obtained from a study of cytomegalovirus exposure and HLA in healthy donors. For this clone: Its antigen is as yet unknown.

Study-wide results and caveats: In a later analysis, DRB1 alleles had the most associated TCRs; HLA-C alleles the fewest. A later analysis reportedly found fewer N-insertions in an Asian-associated ancestry cluster than the approximately 700-donor mean.

The PCR had 60 Vbeta and 13 Jbeta primers. Libraries were prepared by immunoSEQ multiplex PCR; TCRdb keeps only in-frame clonotypes and omits some of them. The repertoire consists of approximately 220,000 clones, with over 80% occurring once and the leading ten covering about 0.77%. CDR3 length: 15 residues. Germline assignment: CDR1 MNHNS and CDR2 SASEGT. The V and J ends lost 1 base and 4 bases respectively, with 13 bases between them. The V and J genes are TRBV6-1 and TRBJ2-5; D remains unclear. The sequencing input was PBMCs. This TCR came from a boy younger than 10 in good health and CMV-seronegative. The CDR3 loop is CASSEGVNMRETQYF. As DNA, the CDR3 is TGTGCCAGCAGTGAAGGCGTCAATATGAGAGAGACCCAGTACTTC.